This record covers a single TCR beta chain. The antigen this receptor binds is unknown. The record has no base qualities; no much larger clone is one base away. This record belongs to a study of T cells in Graves' hyperthyroidism and ophthalmopathy (dated by TCRdb to between 2018 and 2021). Study-level background: A discovery cohort of roughly 96 patients, about 44 with Graves' ophthalmopathy and fewer than 65 with stable Graves' hyperthyroidism, was used to find distinguishing TCR V-J signatures. Prospective prediction of ophthalmopathy was tested in an independent validation cohort consisting of fewer than 20 hyperthyroidism patients and more than 15 patients who later progressed to ophthalmopathy. The 100 discovery patients were randomly divided into training and test sets at a 7:3 ratio. In several Graves' hyperthyroidism patients, the study also compared T-cell repertoires from thyroid tissue with T-cell repertoires from blood. Once sampling was done, hyperthyroidism patients were given methimazole at a starting dose of 30 mg daily, whereas ophthalmopathy patients were given high-dose intravenous methylprednisolone. According to the paper, TCR Vbeta CDR3 sequencing was carried out on some 140 peripheral blood samples, which came from 40 to 45 ophthalmopathy, approximately 72 hyperthyroidism and roughly 17 progressor patients.

Spanning cysteine to phenylalanine, the CDR3 consists of 19 amino acids. Just CDR3 DNA is preserved here, 57 bases in frame from base 1. V loses 4 bases at its end and J loses 7 bases; junction bases beyond the gene matches: 15. The paper's findings and limits, for the study overall: In validation, progression to ophthalmopathy was predicted by the model with 65% to 71% sensitivity and 72% to 85% specificity, a median of roughly 6.4 months before onset. In cross-validation, a model built on a 13 V-J signature told ophthalmopathy apart from stable hyperthyroidism with over 85% sensitivity and roughly 83% specificity, and in testing the same model reached 80%/75%. Most expanded thyroid clonotypes (frequency above 0.001) were also detected in blood, a finding suggesting that blood repertoires may reflect thyroid immune responses. No statistical method was used to set the sample size in advance, and investigators knew the group allocation.

Amplification of TCR beta CDR3 regions was carried out from RNA transcripts. The first round of RT-PCR for the TCR CDR3 was performed with the HTBI primer set and the Qiagen OneStep RT-PCR kit. Libraries were constructed in a second round of multiplex PCR, after which size selection and purification were performed. Libraries were sequenced paired-end with 100 bp reads on an Illumina HiSeq2000. The authors processed their data as follows. SOAPnuke was used to process the raw data, with reads discarded if the reads contained adapters or uncalled bases, had a mean Phred below 15, or lacked an exact constant-primer or identifier match. COPE v1.2.5 was used to merge the high-quality paired reads, and each unique nucleotide sequence was defined as a clonotype. Clonotypes were aligned to IMGT TRBV, TRBD and TRBJ reference segments using MiTCR v1.1. The analysis was restricted to V-J combinations with a frequency above 0.0001, which together covered roughly 99% of the repertoires. The TCS score was defined as F50 (clonal expansion) divided by E x V (chaos), with BLOSUM62-based TCRdist calculated between CDR3 peptides within each V-J. Welch's t-statistics and random forest reduced roughly 530 V-J features to 13, which were used in a naive Bayes classifier (R e1071). Thyroid-blood repertoire similarity was quantified with the Morisita-Horn index. TCRdb reprocessing: public reads trimmed at Q25 with fastp, clones called with MiXCR, in-frame beta chains kept. Each CDR3 protein appears once, grouped with its most common genes and DNA. The V and J calls and clone size are TCRdb's, not the authors'. The sample has about 540,000 distinct CDR3 sequences on record, 40% to 55% of them singletons. The ten largest account for about 7.8% of the sample.

Stable Graves' hyperthyroidism was defined as the absence of progression to ophthalmopathy over 18 months of follow-up. The hyperthyroidism patients were between 18 and 65 years old and newly diagnosed, with a disease duration of less than 2 months. Exclusion was applied to patients with uncontrolled infections, other autoimmune diseases, pregnancy or lactation. Clinical symptoms, serum thyroxine and TRAb, thyroid ultrasound, and orbital computed tomography formed the basis for the diagnoses. Trizol reagent was used to extract total RNA, and RNA quality was then checked on an Agilent 2100 Bioanalyzer.

This sequence was found in a young woman with Graves' hyperthyroidism. This sequence uses TRBV12-3 or TRBV12-4 and TRBJ2-2; TRBD2 aligns with 13 central bases. Sequencing was done on a sample of peripheral blood or thyroid tissue (not recorded which). The CDR3 has the sequence CASSSPLLAGGPIVGELFF. The nucleotides read TGTGCCAGCAGTTCCCCTCTACTAGCGGGAGGGCCTATCGTCGGGGAGCTGTTTTTT.